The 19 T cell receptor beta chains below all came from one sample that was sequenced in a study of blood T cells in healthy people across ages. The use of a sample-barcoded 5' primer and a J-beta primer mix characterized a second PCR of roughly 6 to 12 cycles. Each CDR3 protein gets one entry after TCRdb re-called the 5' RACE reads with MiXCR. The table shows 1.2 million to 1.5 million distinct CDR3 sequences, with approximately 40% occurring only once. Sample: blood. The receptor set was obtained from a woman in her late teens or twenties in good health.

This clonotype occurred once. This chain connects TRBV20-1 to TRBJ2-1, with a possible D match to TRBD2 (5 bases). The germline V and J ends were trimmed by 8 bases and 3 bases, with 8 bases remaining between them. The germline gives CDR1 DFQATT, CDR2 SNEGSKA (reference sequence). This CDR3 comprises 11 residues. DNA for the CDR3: TGCAGTAGGACTTACTACAATGAGCAGTTCTTC. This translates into CSRTYYNEQFF.

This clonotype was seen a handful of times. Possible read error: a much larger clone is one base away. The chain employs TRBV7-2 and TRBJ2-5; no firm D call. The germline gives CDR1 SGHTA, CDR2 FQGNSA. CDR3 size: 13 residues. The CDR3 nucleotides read TGTGCCAGCAGCGTAGCCAGACAAGAGACCCAGTACTTC. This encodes CASSVARQETQYF.

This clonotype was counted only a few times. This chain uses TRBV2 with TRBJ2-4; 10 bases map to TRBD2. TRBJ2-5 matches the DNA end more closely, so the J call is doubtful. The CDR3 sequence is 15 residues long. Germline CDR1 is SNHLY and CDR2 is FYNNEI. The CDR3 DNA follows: TGTGCCAGCAGGGGCCTAGCGGGAGTATCGGAGACCCAGTACTTC. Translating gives CASRGLAGVSETQYF.

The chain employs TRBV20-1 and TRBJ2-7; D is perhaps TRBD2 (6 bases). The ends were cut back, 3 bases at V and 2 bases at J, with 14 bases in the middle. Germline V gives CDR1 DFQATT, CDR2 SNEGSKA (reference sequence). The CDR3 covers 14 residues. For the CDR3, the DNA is TGCAGTGCTAGGGGGGGACCGAACACCTACGAGCAGTACTTC. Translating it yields CSARGGPNTYEQYF.

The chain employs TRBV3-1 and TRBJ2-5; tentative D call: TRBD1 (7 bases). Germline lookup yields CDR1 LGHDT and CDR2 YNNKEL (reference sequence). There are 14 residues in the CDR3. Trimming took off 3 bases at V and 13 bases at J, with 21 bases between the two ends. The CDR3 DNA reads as TGTGCCAGCAGCCACTTCGCGGGACAGAGCCACCCGTACTTC. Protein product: CASSHFAGQSHPYF.

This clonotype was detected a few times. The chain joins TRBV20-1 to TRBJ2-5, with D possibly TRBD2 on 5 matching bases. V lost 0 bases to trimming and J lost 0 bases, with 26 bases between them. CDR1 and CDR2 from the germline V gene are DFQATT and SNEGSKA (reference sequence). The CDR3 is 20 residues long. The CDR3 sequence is CSARDPQRTLIKGHQETQYF. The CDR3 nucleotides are TGCAGTGCTAGAGATCCCCAGCGGACTCTCATCAAAGGGCACCAAGAGACCCAGTACTTC.

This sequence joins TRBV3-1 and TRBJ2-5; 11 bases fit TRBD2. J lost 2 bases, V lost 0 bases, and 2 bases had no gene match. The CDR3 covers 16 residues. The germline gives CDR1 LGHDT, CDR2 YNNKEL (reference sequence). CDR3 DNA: TGTGCCAGCAGCCAAGATACTAGCGGGGGACAAGAGACCCAGTACTTC. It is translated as CASSQDTSGGQETQYF.

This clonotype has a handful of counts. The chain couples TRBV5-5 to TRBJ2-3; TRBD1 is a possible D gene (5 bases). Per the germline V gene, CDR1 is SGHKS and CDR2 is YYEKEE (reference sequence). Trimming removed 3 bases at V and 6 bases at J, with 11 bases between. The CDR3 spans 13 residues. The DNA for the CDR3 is TGTGCCAGCAGCTCCCCAGGGTGGGATACGCAGTATTTT. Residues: CASSSPGWDTQYF.

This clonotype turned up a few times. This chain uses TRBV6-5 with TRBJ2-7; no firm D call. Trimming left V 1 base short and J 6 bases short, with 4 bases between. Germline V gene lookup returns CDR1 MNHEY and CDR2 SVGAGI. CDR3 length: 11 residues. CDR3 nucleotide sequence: TGTGCCAGCAGTTACTTGCGCGAGCAGTACTTC. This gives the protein CASSYLREQYF.

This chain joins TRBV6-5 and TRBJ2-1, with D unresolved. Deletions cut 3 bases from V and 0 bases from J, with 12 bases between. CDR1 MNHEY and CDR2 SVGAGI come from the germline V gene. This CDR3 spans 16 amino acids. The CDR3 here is CASSYSPTSSYNEQFF. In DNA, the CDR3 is TGTGCCAGCAGTTATTCGCCTACGAGCTCCTACAATGAGCAGTTCTTC.

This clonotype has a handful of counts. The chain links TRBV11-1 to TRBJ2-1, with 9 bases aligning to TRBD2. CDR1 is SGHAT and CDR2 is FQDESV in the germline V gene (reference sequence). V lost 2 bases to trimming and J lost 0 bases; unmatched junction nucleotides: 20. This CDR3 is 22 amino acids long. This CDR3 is CASSLSPGLAGDTVSSYNEQFF. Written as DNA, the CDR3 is TGTGCCAGCAGCTTATCCCCGGGGTTAGCGGGAGATACGGTGAGCTCCTACAATGAGCAGTTCTTC.

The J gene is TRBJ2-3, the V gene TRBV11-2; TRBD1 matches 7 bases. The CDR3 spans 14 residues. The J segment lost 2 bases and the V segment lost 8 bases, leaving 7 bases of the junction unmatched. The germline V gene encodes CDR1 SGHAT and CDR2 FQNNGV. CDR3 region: CASQRGRNTDTQYF. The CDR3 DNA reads TGTGCCAGCCAAAGGGGGCGAAACACAGATACGCAGTATTTT.

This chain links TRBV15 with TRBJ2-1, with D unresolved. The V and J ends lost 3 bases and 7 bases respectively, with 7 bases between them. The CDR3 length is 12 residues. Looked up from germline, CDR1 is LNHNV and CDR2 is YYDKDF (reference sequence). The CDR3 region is CATSRALNEQFF. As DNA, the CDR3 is TGTGCCACCAGCAGGGCCCTAAATGAGCAGTTCTTC.

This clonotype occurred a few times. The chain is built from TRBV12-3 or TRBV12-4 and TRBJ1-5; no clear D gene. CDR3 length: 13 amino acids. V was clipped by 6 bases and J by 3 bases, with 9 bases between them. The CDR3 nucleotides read TGTGCCAGCAGCCCTCAGGTCAATCAGCCCCAGCATTTT. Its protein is CASSPQVNQPQHF.

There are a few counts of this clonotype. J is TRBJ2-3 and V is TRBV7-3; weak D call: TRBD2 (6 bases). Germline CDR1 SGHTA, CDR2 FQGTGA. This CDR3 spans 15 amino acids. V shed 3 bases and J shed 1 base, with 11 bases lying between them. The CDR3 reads CASSFGGPGTDTQYF. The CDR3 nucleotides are TGTGCCAGCAGCTTCGGGGGTCCAGGCACAGATACGCAGTATTTT.

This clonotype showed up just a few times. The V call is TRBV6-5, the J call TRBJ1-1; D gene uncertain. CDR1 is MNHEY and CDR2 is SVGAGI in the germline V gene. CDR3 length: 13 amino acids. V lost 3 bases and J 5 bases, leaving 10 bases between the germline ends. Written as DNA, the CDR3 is TGTGCCAGCAGTTATAATCCGGAAACTGAAGCTTTCTTT. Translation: CASSYNPETEAFF.

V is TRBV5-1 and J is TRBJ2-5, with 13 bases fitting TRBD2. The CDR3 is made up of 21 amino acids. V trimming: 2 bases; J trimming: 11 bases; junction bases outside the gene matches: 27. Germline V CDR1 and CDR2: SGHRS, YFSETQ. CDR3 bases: TGCGCCAGCAGCTTCCGACGGAGCTCCGGGACTAGCGGGACCGTCTACAATGAGCAGTACTTC. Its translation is CASSFRRSSGTSGTVYNEQYF.

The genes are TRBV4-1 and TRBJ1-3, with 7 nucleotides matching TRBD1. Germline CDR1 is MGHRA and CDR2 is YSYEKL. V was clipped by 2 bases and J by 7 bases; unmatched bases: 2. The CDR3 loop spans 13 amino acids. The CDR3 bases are TGCGCCAGCAGCCAAACAGGGGCGAACACCATATATTTT. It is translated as CASSQTGANTIYF.

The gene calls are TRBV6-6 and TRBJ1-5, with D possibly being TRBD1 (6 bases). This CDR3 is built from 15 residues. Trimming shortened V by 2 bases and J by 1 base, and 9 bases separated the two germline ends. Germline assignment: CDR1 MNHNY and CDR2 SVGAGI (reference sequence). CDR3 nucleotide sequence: TGTGCCAGCAGTTACGGAGGGGGGAGCAATCAGCCCCAGCATTTT. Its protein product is CASSYGGGSNQPQHF.